The text below deals with one T cell receptor beta chain. The data are from a study of blood T cell repertoires in COVID-19. TCRdb's table, derived via immunoSEQ multiplex PCR, lists solely in-frame clones and lacks some. The sample includes under 350,000 clones, more than 85% of them seen just once. The CDR3 is 13 amino acids. Germline CDR1 reads MGHDK; CDR2 reads SYGVNS. Trimming shortened V by 3 bases and J by 0 bases, and 5 bases separated the two germline ends. The source material was peripheral blood. The rearrangement uses TRBV25-1 and TRBJ1-1; D not resolved. The receptor was derived from a man aged 35 to 55 with acute or convalescent COVID-19. CDR3 amino acids: CASSDRLNTEAFF. Written as DNA, the CDR3 is TGTGCCAGCAGTGACAGGTTGAACACTGAAGCTTTCTTT.